One TCR beta chain is described in this entry. The sample comes from a study of radiation and T cells in renal cell carcinoma. The data were produced by immunoSEQ multiplex PCR, yet TCRdb's version contains in-frame clones alone and is incomplete. The sample has fewer than 200,000 clones, about 88% seen once; the top ten hold roughly 12%. The time point denotes: blood 4 weeks post-SBRT, at nephrectomy. Treatment denoted: 15 Gy SBRT to primary tumor, nephrectomy 4 weeks later. Germline V gene sequence: CDR1 GTSNPN, CDR2 SVGIG (reference sequence). With 4 bases removed from V and 2 bases from J, the gap between germline ends came to 3 bases. The CDR3 loop spans 12 amino acids.

The J gene is TRBJ2-6, the V gene TRBV30; D is unclear. The sequencing here drew on blood, taken from a patient whose treatment included radiotherapy and nephrectomy. The origin of this receptor is a woman between 45 and 60 years old with renal cell carcinoma. This CDR3 reads CAWNPGANVLTF. CDR3 in DNA: TGTGCCTGGAATCCTGGGGCCAACGTCCTGACTTTC. The full variable domain, rest sourced from reference TRBV30 and TRBJ2-6, is SQTIHQWPATLVQPVGSPLSLECTVEGTSNPNLYWYRQAAGRGLQLLFYSVGIGQISSEVPQNLSASRPQDRQFILSSKKLLLSDSGFYLCAWNPGANVLTFGAGSRLTVL.